The subject of this entry is one TCR beta chain. Its antigen is unidentified. This entry comes from a study of cytomegalovirus exposure and HLA in healthy donors. From germline, CDR1 is SGHAT and CDR2 FQNNGV. CDR3 length equals 14 residues. PCR was performed using 60 Vbeta and 13 Jbeta primers. Using immunoSEQ multiplex PCR, the repertoire was profiled, and TCRdb retains in-frame clones only, with some absent. Altogether some 190,000 clones are present, almost 75% being singletons, with the ten largest covering 3% to 3.5%. General study results and limits: Cytomegalovirus association was listed for about 150 TCR beta chains. Near-uniform donor sequencing depth was presumed by presence/absence analyses.

This sequence was found in a woman aged 25 to 45 in good health and CMV-seropositive. The sample was PBMCs. This rearrangement joins TRBV11-2 to TRBJ2-5; D is possibly TRBD2 (5 bases). The J call is in doubt because the DNA end fits TRBJ2-7 better. The CDR3 loop reads CASSYSTGDYEQYF. As DNA, the CDR3 is TGTGCCAGCAGCTACTCGACCGGGGACTACGAGCAGTACTTC.